These 20 T cell receptor beta chains were all obtained from the same sample, sequenced in a study of blood T cell repertoires in COVID-19. Clones were read by immunoSEQ multiplex PCR, and TCRdb kept only the in-frame ones, dropping some. The sample holds under 100,000 clones, about four fifths seen once. Specimen: peripheral blood. The source is a woman aged 35 to 49 with active or convalescent COVID-19.

This chain joins TRBV28 and TRBJ2-5, with TRBD2 identical over 11 bases. Germline lookup yields CDR1 MDHEN and CDR2 SYDVKM. The CDR3 is 14 amino acids. J was trimmed by 10 bases and V by 4 bases; bases with no gene match: 8. CDR3 sequence: CASSYLAGGFFQYF. As DNA, the CDR3 is TGTGCCAGCAGTTACCTAGCGGGGGGTTTTTTCCAGTACTTC.

The CDR3 sequence is CASSQDRYQPQHF. The DNA for the CDR3 is TGTGCCAGCAGCCAAGACAGATATCAGCCCCAGCATTTT. The chain uses TRBV3-1 (or the pseudogene TRBV3-2) and TRBJ1-5, with unresolved D. Germline assignment: CDR1 LGHDT and CDR2 YNNKEL (reference sequence). V was shortened by 0 bases and J by 5 bases, with 5 bases between the two germline ends. The CDR3 is made up of 13 amino acids.

V usage is TRBV19 and J usage is TRBJ2-6, with D possibly being TRBD2 (5 bases). Germline CDR1 reads LNHDA; CDR2 reads SQIVND (reference sequence). Trimming left V 6 bases short and J 0 bases short, with 12 bases between. The CDR3 length is 16 residues. The CDR3 reads CASRGSLGSGANVLTF. In DNA, the CDR3 is TGTGCCAGTAGGGGGAGTTTGGGCTCTGGGGCCAACGTCCTGACTTTC.

The chain's CDR3 is CASSRQGSPNYGYTF. The CDR3 nucleotides read TGTGCCAGCAGCCGACAGGGGTCTCCTAACTATGGCTACACCTTC. V is TRBV2 and J is TRBJ1-2, with 8 bases matching TRBD1. CDR3 length: 15 residues. The ends lost 6 bases at V and 0 bases at J; junction bases unmatched: 6. Germline-derived CDR1 and CDR2 are SNHLY and FYNNEI. Looking up the rest from reference TRBV2 and TRBJ1-2 gives the full variable domain: EPEVTQTPSHQVTQMGQEVILRCVPISNHLYFYWYRQILGQKVEFLVSFYNNEISEKSEIFDDQFSVERPDGSNFTLKIRSTKLEDSAMYFCASSRQGSPNYGYTFGSGTRLTVV.

CDR3 DNA sequence: TGTGCCAGCACCCCTCCGGGTCTGTCTAGCACAGATACGCAGTATTTT. This encodes CASTPPGLSSTDTQYF. The chain uses TRBV7-2 and TRBJ2-3; no firm D call. The germline V gene encodes CDR1 SGHTA and CDR2 FQGNSA. V was clipped by 7 bases and J by 0 bases, with 17 bases between them. This CDR3 is 16 amino acids long. Full variable domain (remainder filled in from reference TRBV7-2 and TRBJ2-3): GAGVSQSPSNKVTEKGKDVELRCDPISGHTALYWYRQSLGQGLEFLIYFQGNSAPDKSGLPSDRFSAERTGGSVSTLTIQRTQQEDSAVYLCASTPPGLSSTDTQYFGPGTRLTVL.

CDR3 protein: CASSLVGLGVYEQYF. CDR3 DNA: TGTGCCAGCAGTTTAGTAGGCCTCGGGGTATACGAGCAGTACTTC. This rearrangement joins TRBV28 to TRBJ2-7, with D tentatively TRBD2 (5 bases). This CDR3 has 15 residues. Germline lookup yields CDR1 MDHEN and CDR2 SYDVKM. V was clipped by 2 bases and J by 4 bases, with 15 bases between them.

The chain joins TRBV28 to TRBJ2-7, with TRBD2 identical over 7 bases. V was pared by 5 bases and J by 3 bases, with 10 bases of the junction left unmatched. The germline V gene has CDR1 MDHEN and CDR2 SYDVKM. CDR3 size: 15 residues. The CDR3 sequence: CASSILAETNYEQYF. The CDR3 DNA reads TGTGCCAGCAGTATCCTAGCGGAGACCAACTACGAGCAGTACTTC.

In DNA, the CDR3 is TGTGCCAGCTCACCAGCGACAGGGGGCGAAGGTGGCTACACCTTC. Protein product: CASSPATGGEGGYTF. The chain employs TRBV18 and TRBJ1-2; 10 positions match TRBD1. V gave up 2 bases and J gave up 7 bases; unmatched junction bases: 7. In germline, CDR1 is KGHSH, CDR2 LQKENI. CDR3 length equals 15 residues.

V and J are TRBV6-5 and TRBJ1-2; TRBD1 is a possible D gene (6 bases). Trimming cost V 6 bases and J 4 bases, with 12 bases left between them. CDR1 is MNHEY, CDR2 SVGAGI, per germline. CDR3 size: 13 residues. The chain's CDR3 is CASRLGQSYGYTF. CDR3 coding DNA: TGTGCCAGCAGGCTCGGACAGAGCTATGGCTACACCTTC.

The CDR3 DNA reads as TGTGCCAGCAGCCTCACTAATCTCCGGGACAGGGCGTTTTACGAGCAGTACTTC. The encoded protein is CASSLTNLRDRAFYEQYF. The chain is built from TRBV5-6 and TRBJ2-7; 9 nucleotides match TRBD1. Trimming cost V 4 bases and J 4 bases; bases outside gene matches: 18. Germline CDR1 is SGHDT and CDR2 is YYEEEE. The CDR3 runs 18 residues.

This clone has only one observation. The V call is TRBV7-2, the J call TRBJ2-1; 8 bases line up with TRBD2. CDR3 length equals 16 residues. V gave up 0 bases and J gave up 4 bases; unmatched junction bases: 5. Looked up from germline, CDR1 is SGHTA and CDR2 is FQGNSA. The CDR3 loop reads CASSLAGSGGYNEQFF. DNA for the CDR3: TGTGCCAGCAGCTTAGCGGGCAGCGGGGGATACAATGAGCAGTTCTTC.

The chain is built from TRBV2 and TRBJ1-1; 9 bases match TRBD1. Germline CDR1 reads SNHLY; CDR2 reads FYNNEI. The CDR3 has 14 residues. The V segment lost 6 bases and the J segment 5 bases; nucleotides outside the gene matches: 7. DNA of the CDR3: TGTGCCAGCAGCGCAACAGGGGGCGCGACTGAAGCTTTCTTT. Translation: CASSATGGATEAFF.

The V and J genes are TRBV5-1 and TRBJ1-1; 9 bases map to TRBD1. CDR3 size: 14 residues. The J segment lost 10 bases and the V segment lost 0 bases, leaving 7 bases of the junction unmatched. From germline, CDR1 is SGHRS and CDR2 YFSETQ. This chain's CDR3 is CASSLETTGGSAFF. CDR3 in DNA: TGCGCCAGCAGCTTGGAGACGACAGGGGGATCAGCTTTCTTT.

The chain couples TRBV7-3 to TRBJ2-5; D may be TRBD1 (5 bases). Germline V gene data show CDR1 as SGHTA and CDR2 as FQGTGA. The V end was cut by 5 bases, the J end by 3 bases, with 13 bases between. This CDR3 region has 14 residues. The CDR3 DNA reads TGTGCCAGCAGCCCACTGGGGCCAGAAGAGACCCAGTACTTC. Protein product: CASSPLGPEETQYF.

The chain carries TRBV30 and TRBJ1-5; D not certain. CDR3 length: 14 amino acids. Germline loops: CDR1 GTSNPN, CDR2 SVGIG (reference sequence). Trimming pared 1 base from V and 6 bases from J, leaving 13 bases between. The CDR3 region is CAWSAALSGQPQHF. The CDR3 coding sequence is TGTGCCTGGAGTGCCGCCCTGTCGGGTCAGCCCCAGCATTTT.

CDR3 in amino acids: CASSTRTKSNTGELFF. In DNA form, the CDR3 reads TGTGCCAGCAGCACCCGGACAAAATCGAACACCGGGGAGCTGTTTTTT. The chain combines TRBV7-8 with TRBJ2-2; TRBD1 is a possible D gene (5 bases). This CDR3 comprises 16 residues. The germline V gene has CDR1 SGHVS and CDR2 FQNEAQ. Trimming took off 5 bases at V and 0 bases at J, with 13 bases between the two ends.

The rearrangement joins TRBV5-1 to TRBJ1-1; no clear D gene. The CDR3 length is 14 residues. V dropped 1 base and J dropped 0 bases, with 7 bases sitting between them. The germline gives CDR1 SGHRS, CDR2 YFSETQ. The CDR3 loop is CASSLYSMNTEAFF. The CDR3 region has the DNA TGCGCCAGCAGCTTGTACAGCATGAACACTGAAGCTTTCTTT.

The chain combines TRBV19 with TRBJ2-7, with 7 bases aligning to TRBD2. V lost 3 bases and J lost 4; bases outside the gene matches: 9. CDR3 size: 15 residues. Germline V lookup: CDR1 LNHDA, CDR2 SQIVND (reference sequence). The CDR3 coding sequence is TGTGCCAGTAGTATCCACCTTGGGGGGGAGTACGAGCAGTACTTC. This translates into CASSIHLGGEYEQYF.

The rearrangement joins TRBV6-2 or TRBV6-3 to TRBJ2-7; possibly TRBD1 for D (6 bases). Germline loops: CDR1 MNHEY, CDR2 SVGEGT. The CDR3 contains 15 residues. The V and J ends lost 0 bases and 6 bases respectively, with 15 bases between them. The CDR3 is CASSYSENTGFEQYF. The CDR3 DNA sequence: TGTGCCAGCAGTTACTCGGAAAACACAGGGTTCGAGCAGTACTTC.

The chain carries TRBV9 and TRBJ2-1; D gene uncertain. Looked up from germline, CDR1 is SGDLS and CDR2 is YYNGEE. V lost 0 bases, J lost 1 base, and 8 bases lay in between. The CDR3 sequence is 15 residues long. The chain's CDR3 is CASSVGADSYNEQFF. The DNA for the CDR3 is TGTGCCAGCAGCGTAGGTGCGGATTCCTACAATGAGCAGTTCTTC.